Presented here are 22 T cell receptor beta chains from one specimen sequenced in a study of control samples from healthy donors and cancer patients. Here immunoSEQ multiplex PCR was the method, and the copy in TCRdb shows in-frame clones only, minus some. The data hold more than 150,000 clones, with 80% to 95% observed a single time. The specimen sequenced was blood. These receptors originate from a woman aged 25 to 45 in good health.

V usage is TRBV6-5 and J usage is TRBJ1-5; no clear D gene. Trimming took 6 bases from V and 1 from J, leaving 13 bases between them. The CDR3 sequence is 15 residues long. Germline V gene lookup returns CDR1 MNHEY and CDR2 SVGAGI. CDR3 protein: CASRVQATSNQPQHF. As DNA, the CDR3 is TGTGCCAGCAGGGTCCAGGCGACGAGCAATCAGCCCCAGCATTTT.

This chain connects TRBV10-3 to TRBJ1-2; TRBD1 agrees at 11 bases. Germline assignment: CDR1 ENHRY and CDR2 SYGVKD. There are 17 residues in the CDR3. The V segment lost 8 bases and the J segment 3 bases; nucleotides outside the gene matches: 14. For the CDR3, the DNA is TGTGCCATCGGACTCGGGACCGGGACAGGGGGTTACTATGGCTACACCTTC. This sequence encodes CAIGLGTGTGGYYGYTF.

The chain is built from TRBV24-1 and TRBJ2-3; the match to TRBD2 covers 12 bases. The CDR3 loop spans 16 amino acids. Germline V gene data show CDR1 as KGHDR and CDR2 as SFDVKD. V lost 1 base and J lost 9; bases outside the gene matches: 7. The CDR3 nucleotides are TGTGCCACCAGTGATTTCACCGGGACTAGCGGGCTGACGCAGTATTTT. Amino acids: CATSDFTGTSGLTQYF.

The chain joins TRBV18 to TRBJ1-5; perhaps TRBD1 as D (5 bases). Deletions cut 6 bases from V and 0 bases from J, with 9 bases between. From germline, CDR1 is KGHSH and CDR2 LQKENI. The length of the CDR3 is 14 residues. The CDR3 region has the DNA TGTGCCAGCTCGGGGGTAAATAGCAATCAGCCCCAGCATTTT. This translates into CASSGVNSNQPQHF.

The chain couples TRBV29-1 to TRBJ1-5; maybe TRBD1 (6 bases). The length of the CDR3 is 13 residues. From germline, CDR1 is SQVTM and CDR2 ANQGSEA. The V and J ends lost 6 bases and 4 bases respectively, with 13 bases between them. CDR3 nucleotide sequence: TGCAGCGTGAAAACAGGGAGGAATCAGCCCCAGCATTTT. Translating it yields CSVKTGRNQPQHF.

The V and J genes are TRBV28 and TRBJ1-3; 8 nucleotides agree with TRBD1. Germline CDR1 is MDHEN and CDR2 is SYDVKM. The CDR3 contains 14 residues. V trimming: 6 bases; J trimming: 2 bases; junction bases outside the gene matches: 3. CDR3 in amino acids: CASRTQGAGNTIYF. DNA for the CDR3: TGTGCCAGCAGGACACAGGGGGCTGGAAACACCATATATTTT. The full variable domain, completed using reference TRBV28 and TRBJ1-3, is DVKVTQSSRYLVKRTGEKVFLECVQDMDHENMFWYRQDPGLGLRLIYFSYDVKMKEKGDIPEGYSVSREKKERFSLILESASTNQTSMYLCASRTQGAGNTIYFGEGSWLTVV.

The chain couples TRBV19 to TRBJ2-7; no clear D gene. Per the germline V gene, CDR1 is LNHDA and CDR2 is SQIVND (reference sequence). Trimming stripped 5 bases from V and 4 bases from J, with 12 bases between. This CDR3 comprises 13 residues. The CDR3 sequence is CASSLISGYEQYF. The CDR3 DNA reads as TGTGCCAGTAGTCTTATTTCTGGGTACGAGCAGTACTTC.

The table lists this clone with a few counts. This chain uses TRBV5-6 with TRBJ2-1; 10 bases fit TRBD2. The V gene end was trimmed by 6 bases and the J gene end by 9 bases; junction bases not matched to a gene: 12. This CDR3 has 15 amino acids. Germline loops: CDR1 SGHDT, CDR2 YYEEEE. The CDR3 is CASTGALGTSAEQFF. The CDR3 DNA reads as TGTGCCAGCACCGGTGCCCTCGGGACTAGCGCTGAGCAGTTCTTC. Supplemented by reference TRBV5-6 and TRBJ2-1, the full variable domain reads DAGVTQSPTHLIKTRGQQVTLRCSPKSGHDTVSWYQQALGQGPQFIFQYYEEEERQRGNFPDRFSGHQFPNYSSELNVNALLLGDSALYLCASTGALGTSAEQFFGPGTRLTVL.

The CDR3, as DNA: TGCAGCGTTGACAGTGGTGTTGGGGAGACCCAGTACTTC. Its protein is CSVDSGVGETQYF. The rearrangement links TRBV29-1 to TRBJ2-5; D call uncertain. Trimming cost V 3 bases and J 5 bases, with 13 bases left between them. There are 13 residues in the CDR3. Looked up from germline, CDR1 is SQVTM and CDR2 is ANQGSEA.

The chain employs TRBV4-1 and TRBJ2-7; D may be TRBD1 (5 bases). In germline, CDR1 is MGHRA, CDR2 YSYEKL. V was shortened by 4 bases and J by 2 bases, with 15 bases between the two germline ends. The CDR3 consists of 15 residues. The CDR3 loop is CASSRDAGLTYEQYF. The CDR3 DNA reads as TGCGCCAGCAGCCGAGACGCAGGGTTGACCTACGAGCAGTACTTC.

Worth noting for this clone: A read error may account for a junction end that differs from germline. The chain is built from TRBV10-3 and TRBJ2-7; D call uncertain. There are 12 residues in the CDR3. From germline, CDR1 is ENHRY and CDR2 SYGVKD. Here the CDR3 DNA reads TGTGCCATTAGTGGACGGACCTACGAGCAGTACTTC. The encoded protein is CAISGRTYEQYF.

The chain couples TRBV7-9 to TRBJ2-3; 8 bases align to TRBD1. Germline V gene lookup returns CDR1 SEHNR and CDR2 FQNEAQ (reference sequence). V shed 4 bases and J 2 bases; nucleotides not matched to a gene: 8. The CDR3 spans 16 residues. In DNA, the CDR3 is TGTGCCAGCAGCTACCGCTCAGGGGGCCTCACAGATACGCAGTATTTT. This translates into CASSYRSGGLTDTQYF.

The chain is built from TRBV11-2 and TRBJ2-2, with a possible D match to TRBD2 (5 bases). V was trimmed by 8 bases and J by 6 bases, leaving 7 bases between them. Per the germline V gene, CDR1 is SGHAT and CDR2 is FQNNGV. This CDR3 is built from 11 residues. DNA for the CDR3: TGTGCCAGCTTCGGGGCCGGGGAGCTGTTTTTT. The encoded protein is CASFGAGELFF.

The rearrangement uses TRBV7-9 and TRBJ1-4, with D uncertain. There are 16 residues in the CDR3. V dropped 0 bases and J dropped 2 bases, with 10 bases sitting between them. CDR1 and CDR2 from the germline V gene are SEHNR and FQNEAQ (reference sequence). The CDR3 is CASSLALRHTNEKLFF. The CDR3 DNA follows: TGTGCCAGCAGCTTAGCGCTCCGGCACACTAATGAAAAACTGTTTTTT.

The chain uses TRBV27 and TRBJ1-2, with D uncertain. Germline V gene data show CDR1 as MNHEY and CDR2 as SMNVEV (reference sequence). V was trimmed by 7 bases and J by 0 bases, leaving 15 bases between them. This CDR3 spans 15 amino acids. The CDR3 DNA is TGTGCCAGCATTATTAGGGTTCGAACTAACTATGGCTACACCTTC. Its protein product is CASIIRVRTNYGYTF.

The table lists this clone with a count of one. V gene TRBV6-1 combines with J gene TRBJ1-2; D might be TRBD1 (6 bases). The V end lost 0 bases, the J end lost 6 bases, and 8 bases lay between the germline ends. Germline V CDR1 and CDR2: MNHNS, SASEGT. There are 13 residues in the CDR3. The CDR3 region has the DNA TGTGCCAGCAGTGAAGCGAGGACAGATGGCTACACCTTC. Translating gives CASSEARTDGYTF.

The rearrangement joins TRBV28 to TRBJ1-1; 7 bases align to TRBD1. The CDR3 runs to 15 residues. Unmatched junction bases numbered 10, after V lost 6 bases and J lost 3 bases. The germline gives CDR1 MDHEN, CDR2 SYDVKM. The CDR3 region has the DNA TGTGCCAGCAGATCCGACAGGGAAGGGTACACTGAAGCTTTCTTT. This translates into CASRSDREGYTEAFF.

A note on this clone: One end of the junction is discordant with germline, which a read error may explain. The chain links TRBV7-9 to TRBJ2-1; 9 nucleotides line up with TRBD2. The CDR3 spans 15 residues. CDR1 SEHNR and CDR2 FQNEAQ come from the germline V gene (reference sequence). The CDR3 nucleotides read TGTGCCAGCAGCATAGCGGGAGAAGGGAAGAATGAGCAGTTCTTC. It translates to CASSIAGEGKNEQFF.

The CDR3 here is CASSLGWTSGGEQYF. In DNA form, the CDR3 reads TGTGCCAGCAGCTTGGGTTGGACTAGCGGAGGGGAGCAGTACTTC. The chain employs TRBV5-4 and TRBJ2-7; 10 nucleotides match TRBD2. Germline loops: CDR1 SGHNT, CDR2 YYREEE (reference sequence). This CDR3 region has 15 residues. Trimming took 0 bases from V and 7 from J; bases not matched to a gene: 7. Together with reference TRBV5-4 and TRBJ2-7, the CDR3 gives the full variable domain: ETGVTQSPTHLIKTRGQQVTLRCSSQSGHNTVSWYQQALGQGPQFIFQYYREEENGRGNFPPRFSGLQFPNYSSELNVNALELDDSALYLCASSLGWTSGGEQYFGPGTRLTVT.

This chain links TRBV7-2 with TRBJ2-7; the match to TRBD2 covers 8 bases. The length of the CDR3 is 17 residues. J lost 0 bases, V lost 0 bases, and 7 bases had no gene match. CDR1 SGHTA and CDR2 FQGNSA come from the germline V gene. DNA of the CDR3: TGTGCCAGCAGCTTAGCCTCTAGCGGGCTTGTCTCCTACGAGCAGTACTTC. It codes for CASSLASSGLVSYEQYF.

This sequence joins TRBV7-8 and TRBJ1-4, with TRBD1 matching over 11 bases. The germline gives CDR1 SGHVS, CDR2 FQNEAQ. V shed 2 bases and J 8 bases; nucleotides not matched to a gene: 13. The CDR3 length is 18 residues. For the CDR3, the DNA is TGTGCCAGCAGCTTAAGTTTTGTTGGGACAGGGGGTCGGGAAAAACTGTTTTTT. Translation gives CASSLSFVGTGGREKLFF. Drawing the rest from reference TRBV7-8 and TRBJ1-4, the complete variable domain is GAGVSQSPRYKVAKRGQDVALRCDPISGHVSLFWYQQALGQGPEFLTYFQNEAQLDKSGLPSDRFFAERPEGSVSTLKIQRTQQEDSAVYLCASSLSFVGTGGREKLFFGSGTQLSVL.

The chain recombines TRBV15 with TRBJ1-1, with D tentatively TRBD1 (5 bases). The CDR3 runs to 15 residues. CDR1 and CDR2 from the germline V gene are LNHNV and YYDKDF (reference sequence). V was trimmed by 1 base and J by 4 bases, leaving 13 bases between them. In DNA form, the CDR3 reads TGTGCCACCAGCAGAGGCGACGGGGGTGGCACTGAAGCTTTCTTT. Residues: CATSRGDGGGTEAFF.